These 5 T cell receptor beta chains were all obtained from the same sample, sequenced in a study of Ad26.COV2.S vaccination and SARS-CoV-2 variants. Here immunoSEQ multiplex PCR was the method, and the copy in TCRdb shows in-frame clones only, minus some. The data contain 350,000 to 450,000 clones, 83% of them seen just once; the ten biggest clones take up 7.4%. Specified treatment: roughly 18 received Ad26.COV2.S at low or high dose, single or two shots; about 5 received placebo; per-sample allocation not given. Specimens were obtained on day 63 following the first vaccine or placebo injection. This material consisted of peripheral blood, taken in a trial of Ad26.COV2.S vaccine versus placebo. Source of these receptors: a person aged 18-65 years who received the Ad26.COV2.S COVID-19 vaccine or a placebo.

Here the CDR3 reads CASSLWPGSNQPQHF. Here the CDR3 DNA reads TGCGCCAGCAGCTTGTGGCCCGGGAGCAATCAGCCCCAGCATTTT. The chain is built from TRBV5-1 and TRBJ1-5; D is unclear. Trimming shortened V by 1 base and J by 1 base, and 9 bases separated the two germline ends. Per germline, CDR1 SGHRS and CDR2 YFSETQ. The CDR3 sequence is 15 residues long.

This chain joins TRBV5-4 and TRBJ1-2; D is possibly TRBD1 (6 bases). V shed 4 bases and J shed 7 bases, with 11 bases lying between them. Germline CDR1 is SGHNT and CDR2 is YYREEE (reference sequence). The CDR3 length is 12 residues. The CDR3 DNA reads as TGTGCCAGCAGCACGGGGGCCCCTGGCTACACCTTC. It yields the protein CASSTGAPGYTF. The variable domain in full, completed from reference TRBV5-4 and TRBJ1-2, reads ETGVTQSPTHLIKTRGQQVTLRCSSQSGHNTVSWYQQALGQGPQFIFQYYREEENGRGNFPPRFSGLQFPNYSSELNVNALELDDSALYLCASSTGAPGYTFGSGTRLTVV.

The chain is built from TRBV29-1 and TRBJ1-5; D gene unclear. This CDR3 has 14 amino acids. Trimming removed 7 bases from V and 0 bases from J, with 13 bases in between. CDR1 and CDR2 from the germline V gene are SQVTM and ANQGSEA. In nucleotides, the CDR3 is TGCAGCGCCTCGGACGGGCTTAGCAATCAGCCCCAGCATTTT. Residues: CSASDGLSNQPQHF.

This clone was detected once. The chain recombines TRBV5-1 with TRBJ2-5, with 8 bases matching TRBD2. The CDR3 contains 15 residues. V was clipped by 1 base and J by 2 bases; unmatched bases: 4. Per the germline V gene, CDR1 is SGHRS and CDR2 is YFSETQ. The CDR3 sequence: CASSLRSGGQETQYF. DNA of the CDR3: TGCGCCAGCAGCTTGCGCAGCGGGGGACAAGAGACCCAGTACTTC.

The CDR3 region is CASSLTGGGELFF. The CDR3 bases are TGTGCCAGCAGCTTAACAGGGGGCGGGGAGCTGTTTTTT. The chain carries TRBV5-4 and TRBJ2-2; 8 bases are shared with TRBD1. Germline V lookup: CDR1 SGHNT, CDR2 YYREEE (reference sequence). The trim removed 2 bases at V and 7 bases at J, leaving 1 base unmatched. This CDR3 spans 13 amino acids.